This T cell receptor beta chain came from a study of T-cell memory formation after mild COVID-19. Turning to the study itself: The two donors had largely donor-specific TCR clusters.

UMIs and sample barcodes were carried by the TCR alpha and TCR beta cDNA libraries that 5'RACE produced using constant-segment primers. MiXCR, run by TCRdb on the 5' RACE reads, gives a single entry per CDR3 protein. The table shows about 340,000 distinct CDR3 sequences, with around 14% occurring only once. The study's findings and limits: CD4+ bias marked clones expanding day 15 to 37, unlike balanced contracting clones.

This clonotype was detected only a few times. What it binds is unknown. V lost 3 bases, J lost 7 bases, and 18 bases lay in between. The CDR3 extends over 15 amino acids. The chain combines TRBV12-3 or TRBV12-4 with TRBJ2-5; no reliable D call. The source material was PBMCs or a T cell subset sorted from them (not recorded which). The sequence derives from a man aged 18-30 years who had mild COVID-19 (a few samples of this study predate the infection). Cell type and time point are not known. CDR3 sequence: CASSFDVELFGTQYF. In DNA form, the CDR3 reads TGTGCCAGCAGTTTTGACGTGGAGCTCTTCGGGACCCAGTACTTC.